This T cell receptor (beta chain) was sequenced for a study of shared clonotypes between healthy human individuals. Study-wide context: CD4 naive and CD4 memory each took three plates per donor, while CD8 naive took two and CD8 memory one. General study findings and limits: In contrast to clonotypes shared by all four donors, non-shared clonotypes had lower generation probabilities.

As to this clone: Its target is not known.

Trimming shortened V by 5 bases and J by 7 bases, and 14 bases separated the two germline ends. The germline CDR1 and CDR2 sequences are SGHTA and FQGTGA. CDR3 length equals 14 residues. Measured with immunoSEQ multiplex PCR; TCRdb has only the in-frame clones, and not every one. The table records roughly 1.5 million clones, 95% to 99% of them present only once. The chain uses TRBV7-3 and TRBJ2-2; tentatively, D is TRBD1 or TRBD2 (5 bases each). The sequence was obtained from a man aged 30 to 39 in good health. The sequencing sample was made of naive CD4+ T cells sorted from blood. Subset described: CD45RA+ positively selected. CDR3 bases: TGTGCCAGCAGCGAATACCAGGGAGTCGGGGAGCTGTTTTTT. Its translation: CASSEYQGVGELFF.